The 27 T cell receptor beta chains below all came from one sample that was sequenced in a study of T cells after yellow fever vaccination. MiXCR was run by TCRdb on the 5' RACE reads, yielding one entry per CDR3 protein. The sample lists nearly 550,000 distinct CDR3 sequences, roughly a fifth occurring once. Specimen: PBMCs, collected 15 days after the yellow fever booster vaccination. The receptors come from a man aged 30 to 45 who received the YFV17D yellow fever vaccine.

This clonotype was counted between two and nine times. This chain uses TRBV30 with TRBJ1-1; a weak D match, TRBD1 (5 bases). Trimming took 3 bases from V and 4 from J, leaving 12 bases between them. The CDR3 loop spans 13 amino acids. The germline CDR1 and CDR2 sequences are GTSNPN and SVGIG (reference sequence). The CDR3 reads CAWRHTGGTEAFF. The CDR3 nucleotides read TGTGCCTGGAGACACACAGGCGGCACTGAAGCTTTCTTT.

A few counts support this clonotype. J is TRBJ2-1 and V is TRBV3-1, with TRBD1 matching 9 bases. Germline assignment: CDR1 LGHDT and CDR2 YNNKEL (reference sequence). The CDR3 contains 16 residues. The V and J ends lost 0 bases and 4 bases, in that order; junction bases with no gene match: 4. The CDR3 spells CASSQDRDRDYNEQFF. CDR3 sequence (DNA): TGTGCCAGCAGCCAAGACCGGGACAGGGATTACAATGAGCAGTTCTTC.

The V call is TRBV15, the J call TRBJ2-3; 9 nucleotides align to TRBD2. Germline CDR1 LNHNV, CDR2 YYDKDF (reference sequence). The CDR3 has 17 residues. Trimming removed 1 base from V and 4 bases from J; junction bases left unmatched: 9. This CDR3 is CATSRGEGTSLPDTQYF. CDR3 DNA: TGTGCCACCAGCAGAGGCGAAGGGACTAGCCTCCCAGATACGCAGTATTTT.

The chain carries TRBV7-2 and TRBJ2-3; 11 nucleotides align to TRBD2. Germline V CDR1 and CDR2: SGHTA, FQGNSA. CDR3 length equals 16 residues. The junction had 5 bases not matched to a gene; V was cut back by 5 bases and J by 1 base. CDR3 sequence reads: CASSRSGRAGTDTQYF. The DNA for the CDR3 is TGTGCCAGCAGCCGTAGCGGGAGGGCAGGCACAGATACGCAGTATTTT.

This sequence joins TRBV7-2 and TRBJ2-1; TRBD2 might be the D (6 bases). Trimming removed 2 bases from V and 4 bases from J, with 9 bases in between. This CDR3 has 14 amino acids. The germline gives CDR1 SGHTA, CDR2 FQGNSA. The CDR3 protein is CASSLSSAYNEQFF. CDR3 DNA: TGTGCCAGCAGCTTATCTAGCGCTTACAATGAGCAGTTCTTC.

The gene calls are TRBV29-1 and TRBJ2-3; 10 nucleotides align to TRBD2. This CDR3 comprises 16 residues. With 4 bases clipped from V and 7 bases from J, the junction kept 14 bases outside the gene matches. Germline values: CDR1 SQVTM, CDR2 ANQGSEA. The CDR3 loop is CSVVTNLGAGGNTQYF. CDR3 DNA: TGCAGCGTTGTAACCAACCTGGGAGCGGGAGGGAATACGCAGTATTTT.

V and J are TRBV3-1 and TRBJ2-7; 8 positions agree with TRBD1. The germline CDR1 and CDR2 sequences are LGHDT and YNNKEL (reference sequence). V shed 3 bases and J 4 bases; nucleotides not matched to a gene: 11. This CDR3 contains 16 residues. This chain's CDR3 is CASSHRQGIDGYEQYF. DNA for the CDR3: TGTGCCAGCAGCCACCGACAGGGGATAGACGGTTACGAGCAGTACTTC.

The chain combines TRBV6-5 with TRBJ2-5; D is unresolved. Trimming removed 3 bases at V and 2 bases at J, with 10 bases between. Germline CDR1 is MNHEY and CDR2 is SVGAGI. CDR3 length equals 14 residues. The CDR3 region is CASSYWGTQETQYF. The CDR3 DNA is TGTGCCAGCAGTTATTGGGGAACTCAAGAGACCCAGTACTTC.

This clonotype was detected only once. The V and J genes are TRBV5-4 and TRBJ2-5, with TRBD2 as a possible D gene (5 bases). CDR1 and CDR2 (germline): SGHNT, YYREEE (reference sequence). The V end lost 1 base, the J end lost 4 bases, and 17 bases lay between the germline ends. This CDR3 has 16 amino acids. For the CDR3, the DNA is TGTGCCAGCAGCTTGATAGGAGGACGAGGACTAGAGACCCAGTACTTC. This encodes CASSLIGGRGLETQYF. The variable domain in full, completed from reference TRBV5-4 and TRBJ2-5, reads ETGVTQSPTHLIKTRGQQVTLRCSSQSGHNTVSWYQQALGQGPQFIFQYYREEENGRGNFPPRFSGLQFPNYSSELNVNALELDDSALYLCASSLIGGRGLETQYFGPGTRLLVL.

The chain couples TRBV6-2 or TRBV6-3 to TRBJ2-1; D perhaps matches TRBD2 (6 bases). V was trimmed by 4 bases and J by 6 bases, leaving 16 bases between them. The germline V gene encodes CDR1 MNHEY and CDR2 SVGEGT. The CDR3 consists of 15 residues. DNA of the CDR3: TGTGCCAGCAGTTTACGGAGGGCATCAGGCAATGAGCAGTTCTTC. Protein product: CASSLRRASGNEQFF.

A single count supports this clonotype. The chain is built from TRBV20-1 and TRBJ2-3, with 11 bases aligning to TRBD2. Looked up from germline, CDR1 is DFQATT and CDR2 is SNEGSKA (reference sequence). Germline trimming cut 6 bases from V and 0 bases from J; bases unmatched to any gene: 8. This CDR3 contains 16 residues. CDR3 protein: CSATGLAVFSTDTQYF. For the CDR3, the DNA is TGCAGTGCAACGGGACTAGCGGTATTTAGCACAGATACGCAGTATTTT.

J is TRBJ2-1 and V is TRBV4-3; 12 nucleotides align to TRBD2. Germline values: CDR1 LGHNA, CDR2 YSLEER. Trimming took 0 bases from V and 8 from J; bases not matched to a gene: 11. The CDR3 is 18 amino acids. Written as DNA, the CDR3 is TGCGCCAGCAGCCAAGAAAGCGCCGCTAGCGGGAGGGCCTATGAGCAGTTCTTC. As protein: CASSQESAASGRAYEQFF.

The chain recombines TRBV4-3 with TRBJ2-3; D is uncertain. V was pared by 1 base and J by 4 bases, with 9 bases between. This CDR3 has 14 residues. CDR1 is LGHNA, CDR2 YSLEER, per germline. CDR3 in DNA: TGCGCCAGCAGCCAAGCCGGGTCCCCAGATACGCAGTATTTT. Its protein product is CASSQAGSPDTQYF.

This clonotype was recorded many times. One junction end disagrees with the germline gene, perhaps due to a read error. This chain uses TRBV7-2 with TRBJ1-2; no reliable D call. Germline V gene lookup returns CDR1 SGHTA and CDR2 FQGNSA. The CDR3 covers 12 residues. CDR3 in DNA: TGCGCCAGCAGCAGCGGCAGCTATGGCTACACCTTC. This sequence encodes CASSSGSYGYTF.

The V and J genes are TRBV20-1 and TRBJ2-3; the D is unclear. V was trimmed by 0 bases and J by 5 bases, leaving 18 bases between them. Germline V lookup: CDR1 DFQATT, CDR2 SNEGSKA (reference sequence). The CDR3 contains 16 residues. The CDR3 is CSARDRQGSFLDTQYF. The CDR3 DNA sequence: TGCAGTGCTAGAGATCGTCAAGGGTCTTTTTTAGATACGCAGTATTTT.

This clonotype has just a few counts. The chain employs TRBV30 and TRBJ2-5; 10 nucleotides agree with TRBD2. Germline CDR1 GTSNPN, CDR2 SVGIG (reference sequence). The V segment lost 5 bases and the J segment 4 bases; nucleotides outside the gene matches: 7. This CDR3 has 14 amino acids. The CDR3 nucleotides are TGTGCCTGGGGCTTAGCGGGAGGCCCAGAGACCCAGTACTTC. Translation gives CAWGLAGGPETQYF.

This clonotype was recorded a few times. The genes are TRBV11-2 and TRBJ2-3, with TRBD1 matching 10 bases. CDR1 SGHAT and CDR2 FQNNGV come from the germline V gene. The CDR3 runs 14 residues. V shed 6 bases and J 1 base; nucleotides not matched to a gene: 1. CDR3 loop: CASRGTGGTDTQYF. CDR3 coding DNA: TGTGCCAGCAGAGGGACAGGGGGCACAGATACGCAGTATTTT.

The chain combines TRBV6-5 with TRBJ2-7; no firm D call. CDR1 is MNHEY, CDR2 SVGAGI, per germline. The CDR3 contains 12 residues. V was cut by 5 bases and J by 1 base, with 6 bases left in between. CDR3 nucleotides: TGTGCCAGCAGTGCAAGATCCTACGAGCAGTACTTC. This encodes CASSARSYEQYF.

This clonotype was observed a few times. This sequence joins TRBV5-6 and TRBJ1-2; TRBD1 might be the D (5 bases). This CDR3 contains 15 residues. The V gene's germline CDR1 is SGHDT and CDR2 YYEEEE. V shed 4 bases and J shed 5 bases, with 18 bases lying between them. CDR3 region: CASSPGGPGAYGYTF. Written as DNA, the CDR3 is TGTGCCAGCAGCCCTGGGGGACCCGGGGCTTATGGCTACACCTTC.

This clonotype appeared a few times. V is TRBV11-2 and J is TRBJ2-5; D remains ambiguous. V gave up 2 bases and J gave up 3 bases, with 7 bases separating them. CDR1 and CDR2 (germline): SGHAT, FQNNGV. CDR3 length: 13 residues. Here the CDR3 DNA reads TGTGCCAGCAGCTTACACAGAGAAGAGACCCAGTACTTC. This gives the protein CASSLHREETQYF.

J is TRBJ2-5 and V is TRBV9; D possibly matches TRBD1 or TRBD2 (5 bases each). The germline V and J ends were trimmed by 1 base and 2 bases, with 9 bases remaining between them. The length of the CDR3 is 14 residues. Germline loops: CDR1 SGDLS, CDR2 YYNGEE. CDR3 bases: TGTGCCAGCAGCGTACTAGGGACGCAAGAGACCCAGTACTTC. This codes for CASSVLGTQETQYF.

This rearrangement joins TRBV25-1 to TRBJ2-1; 10 nucleotides align to TRBD2. The CDR3 has 15 residues. CDR1 and CDR2 from the germline V gene are MGHDK and SYGVNS. V lost 1 base, J lost 8 bases, and 5 bases stayed unmatched. Here the CDR3 DNA reads TGTGCCAGCAGTGAATCTAGCGGGAGTGGCCATGAGCAGTTCTTC. Its translation: CASSESSGSGHEQFF.

V gene TRBV29-1 combines with J gene TRBJ2-3; D is ambiguous. V lost 3 bases to trimming and J lost 3 bases, with 4 bases between them. CDR1 and CDR2 (germline): SQVTM, ANQGSEA. This CDR3 spans 11 amino acids. The CDR3 DNA reads TGCAGCGTTGACGTAACAGATACGCAGTATTTT. As protein: CSVDVTDTQYF.

This clonotype was found a few times. This chain uses TRBV14 with TRBJ2-1; D uncertain. There are 12 residues in the CDR3. Germline CDR1 and CDR2: SGHDN and FVKESK. V was pared by 4 bases and J by 7 bases, with 8 bases between. CDR3: CASSPRLNEQFF. The DNA of the CDR3 is TGTGCCAGCAGCCCTCGACTGAATGAGCAGTTCTTC.

This clonotype was found a few times. The V gene is TRBV9, the J gene TRBJ1-5, with D unresolved. V was pared by 4 bases and J by 3 bases, with 14 bases between. This CDR3 has 15 residues. Per the germline V gene, CDR1 is SGDLS and CDR2 is YYNGEE. DNA for the CDR3: TGTGCCAGCAGCCCGGGCGGATTAACCAATCAGCCCCAGCATTTT. Encoded protein: CASSPGGLTNQPQHF.

This clonotype occurred once. The chain uses TRBV5-1 and TRBJ2-7; weak D call: TRBD2 (5 bases). This CDR3 comprises 14 residues. Germline V CDR1 and CDR2: SGHRS, YFSETQ. Trimming removed 0 bases at V and 5 bases at J, with 12 bases between. The CDR3 DNA reads TGCGCCAGCAGCTTGGGTCCGCAGGAGGACGAGCAGTACTTC. This translates into CASSLGPQEDEQYF.

The V gene is TRBV7-2, the J gene TRBJ2-7; TRBD1 aligns across 8 bases. V lost 0 bases and J lost 5; bases outside the gene matches: 6. Germline values: CDR1 SGHTA, CDR2 FQGNSA. This CDR3 is 15 amino acids long. The CDR3 protein is CASSLALSGGDEQYF. The DNA of the CDR3 is TGTGCCAGCAGCTTAGCGCTGTCAGGGGGCGACGAGCAGTACTTC.